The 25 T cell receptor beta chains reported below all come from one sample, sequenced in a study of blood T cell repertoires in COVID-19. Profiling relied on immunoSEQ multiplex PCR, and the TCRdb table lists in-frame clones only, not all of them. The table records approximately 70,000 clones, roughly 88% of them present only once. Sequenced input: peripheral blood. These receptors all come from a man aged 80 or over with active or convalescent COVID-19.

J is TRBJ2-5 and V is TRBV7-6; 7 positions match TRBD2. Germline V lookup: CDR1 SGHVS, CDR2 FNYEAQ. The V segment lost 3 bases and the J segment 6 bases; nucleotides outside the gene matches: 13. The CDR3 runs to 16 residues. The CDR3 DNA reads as TGTGCCAGCAGCTTGTGGCCAGCGGGATCTAAGAAGACCCAGTACTTC. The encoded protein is CASSLWPAGSKKTQYF.

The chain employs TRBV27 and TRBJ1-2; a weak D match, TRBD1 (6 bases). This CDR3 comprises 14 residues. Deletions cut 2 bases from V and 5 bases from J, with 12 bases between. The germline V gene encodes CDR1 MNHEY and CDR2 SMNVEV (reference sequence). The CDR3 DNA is TGTGCCAGCAGTTTAGACAGGTTTGGTTATGGCTACACCTTC. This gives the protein CASSLDRFGYGYTF.

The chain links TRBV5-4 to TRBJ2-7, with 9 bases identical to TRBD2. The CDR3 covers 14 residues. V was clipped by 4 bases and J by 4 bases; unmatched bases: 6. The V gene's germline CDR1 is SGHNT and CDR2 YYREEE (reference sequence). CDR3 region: CASSNSGGLYEQYF. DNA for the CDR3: TGTGCCAGCAGCAATAGCGGGGGATTGTACGAGCAGTACTTC.

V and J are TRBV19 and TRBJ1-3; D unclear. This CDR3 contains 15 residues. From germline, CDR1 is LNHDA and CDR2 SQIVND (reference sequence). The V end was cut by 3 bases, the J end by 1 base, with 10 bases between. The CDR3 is CASSMRVGSGNTIYF. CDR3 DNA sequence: TGTGCCAGTAGTATGCGAGTCGGGTCTGGAAACACCATATATTTT.

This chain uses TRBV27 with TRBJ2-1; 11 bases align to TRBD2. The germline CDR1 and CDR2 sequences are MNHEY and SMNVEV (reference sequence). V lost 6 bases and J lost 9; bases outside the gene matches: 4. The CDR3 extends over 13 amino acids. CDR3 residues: CASRPSGGPEQFF. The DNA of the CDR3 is TGTGCCAGCAGGCCTAGCGGGGGGCCTGAGCAGTTCTTC.

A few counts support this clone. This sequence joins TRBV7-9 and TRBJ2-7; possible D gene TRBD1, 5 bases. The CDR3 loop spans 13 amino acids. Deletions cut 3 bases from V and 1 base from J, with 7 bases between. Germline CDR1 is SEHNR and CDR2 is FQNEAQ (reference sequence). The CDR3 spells CASSFQGSYEQYF. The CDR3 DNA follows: TGTGCCAGCAGCTTCCAGGGATCCTACGAGCAGTACTTC.

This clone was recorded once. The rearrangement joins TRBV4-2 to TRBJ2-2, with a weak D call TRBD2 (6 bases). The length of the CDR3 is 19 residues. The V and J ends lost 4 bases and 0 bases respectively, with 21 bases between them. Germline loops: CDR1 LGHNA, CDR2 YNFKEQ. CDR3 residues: CASSLRALPGDPNTGELFF. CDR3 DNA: TGTGCCAGCAGCCTTAGGGCTCTACCGGGAGATCCGAACACCGGGGAGCTGTTTTTT.

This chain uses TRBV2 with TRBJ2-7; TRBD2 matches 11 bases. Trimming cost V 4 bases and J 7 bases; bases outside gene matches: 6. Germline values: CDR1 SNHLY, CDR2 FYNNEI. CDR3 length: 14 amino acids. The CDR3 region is CASSAELAGGEQYF. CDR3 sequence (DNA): TGTGCCAGCAGTGCGGAGCTAGCGGGAGGTGAGCAGTACTTC.

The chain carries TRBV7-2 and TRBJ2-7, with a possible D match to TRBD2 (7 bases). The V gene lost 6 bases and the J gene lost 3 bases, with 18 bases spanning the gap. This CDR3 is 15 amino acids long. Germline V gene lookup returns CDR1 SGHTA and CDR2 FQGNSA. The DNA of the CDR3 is TGTGCCAGCAGGGGGGGGGCAGGGTCACGCTACGAGCAGTACTTC. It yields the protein CASRGGAGSRYEQYF.

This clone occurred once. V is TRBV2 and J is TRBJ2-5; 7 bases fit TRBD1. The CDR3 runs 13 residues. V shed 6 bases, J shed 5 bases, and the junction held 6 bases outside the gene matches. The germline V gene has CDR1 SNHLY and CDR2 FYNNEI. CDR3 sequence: CASRETGLETQYF. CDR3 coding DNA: TGTGCCAGCAGAGAGACAGGGCTTGAGACCCAGTACTTC.

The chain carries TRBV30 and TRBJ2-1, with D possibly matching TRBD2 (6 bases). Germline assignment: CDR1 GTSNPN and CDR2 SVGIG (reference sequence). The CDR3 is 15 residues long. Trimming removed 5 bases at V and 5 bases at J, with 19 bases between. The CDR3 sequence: CAWDPGRGVNNEQFF. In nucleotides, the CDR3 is TGTGCCTGGGACCCAGGGCGGGGAGTTAACAATGAGCAGTTCTTC.

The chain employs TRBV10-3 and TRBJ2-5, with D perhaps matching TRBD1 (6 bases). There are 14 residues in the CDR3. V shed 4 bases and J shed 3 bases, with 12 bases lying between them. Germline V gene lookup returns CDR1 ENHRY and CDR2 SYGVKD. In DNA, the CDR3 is TGTGCCATCAGTGGGGACACAACAAAAGAGACCCAGTACTTC. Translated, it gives CAISGDTTKETQYF.

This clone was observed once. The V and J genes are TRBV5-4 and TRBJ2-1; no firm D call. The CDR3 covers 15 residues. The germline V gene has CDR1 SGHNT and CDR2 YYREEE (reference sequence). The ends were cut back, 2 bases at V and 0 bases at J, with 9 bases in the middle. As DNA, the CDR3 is TGTGCCAGCAGCTTAAGGTCTAGCTCCTACAATGAGCAGTTCTTC. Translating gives CASSLRSSSYNEQFF.

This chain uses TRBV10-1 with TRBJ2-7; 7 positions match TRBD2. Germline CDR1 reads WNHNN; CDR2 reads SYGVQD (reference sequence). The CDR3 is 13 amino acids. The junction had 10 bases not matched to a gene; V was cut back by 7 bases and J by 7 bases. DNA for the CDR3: TGCGCCAGCACGGCGGGAGTGGGTCGAGAGCAGTACTTC. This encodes CASTAGVGREQYF.

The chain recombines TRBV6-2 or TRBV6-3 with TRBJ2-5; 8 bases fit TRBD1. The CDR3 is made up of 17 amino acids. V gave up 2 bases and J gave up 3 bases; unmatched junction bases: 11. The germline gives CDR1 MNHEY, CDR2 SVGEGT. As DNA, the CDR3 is TGTGCCAGCAGTTACCCGAACACGGGACAGGACGAAGAGACCCAGTACTTC. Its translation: CASSYPNTGQDEETQYF.

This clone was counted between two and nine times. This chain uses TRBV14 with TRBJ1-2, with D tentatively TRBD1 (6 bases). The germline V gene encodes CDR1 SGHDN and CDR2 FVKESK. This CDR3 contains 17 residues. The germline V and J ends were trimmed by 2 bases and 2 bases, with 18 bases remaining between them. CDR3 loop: CASSQPAGQQQNYGYTF. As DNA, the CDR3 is TGTGCCAGCAGCCAACCCGCTGGACAGCAGCAAAACTATGGCTACACCTTC.

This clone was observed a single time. This CDR3 reads CASSPGGYNQPQHF. The CDR3 coding sequence is TGTGCCAGCAGCCCAGGGGGATACAATCAGCCCCAGCATTTT. J is TRBJ1-5 and V is TRBV7-2, with 7 nucleotides matching TRBD1. Germline V gives CDR1 SGHTA, CDR2 FQGNSA. This CDR3 is built from 14 residues. J lost 3 bases, V lost 5 bases, and 4 bases had no gene match. Drawing the rest from reference TRBV7-2 and TRBJ1-5, the complete variable domain is GAGVSQSPSNKVTEKGKDVELRCDPISGHTALYWYRQSLGQGLEFLIYFQGNSAPDKSGLPSDRFSAERTGGSVSTLTIQRTQQEDSAVYLCASSPGGYNQPQHFGDGTRLSIL.

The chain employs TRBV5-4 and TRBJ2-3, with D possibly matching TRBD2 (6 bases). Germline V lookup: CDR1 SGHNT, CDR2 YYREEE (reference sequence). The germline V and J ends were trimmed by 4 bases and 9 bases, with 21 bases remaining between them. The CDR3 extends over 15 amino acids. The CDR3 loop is CASSTAGRRPWTQYF. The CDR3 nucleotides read TGTGCCAGCAGCACGGCGGGACGGCGCCCGTGGACGCAGTATTTT.

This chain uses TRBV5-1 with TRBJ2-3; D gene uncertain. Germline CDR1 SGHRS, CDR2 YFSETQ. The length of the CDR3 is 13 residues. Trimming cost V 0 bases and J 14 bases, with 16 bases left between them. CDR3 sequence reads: CASSLDSNTGSYF. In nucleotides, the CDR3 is TGCGCCAGCAGCTTGGATAGTAACACCGGGTCGTATTTT.

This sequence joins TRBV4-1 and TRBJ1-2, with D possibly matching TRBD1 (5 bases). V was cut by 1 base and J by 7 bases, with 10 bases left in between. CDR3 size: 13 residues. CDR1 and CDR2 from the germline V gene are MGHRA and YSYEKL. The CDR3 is CASSQVRGSGYTF. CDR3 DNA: TGCGCCAGCAGCCAAGTTAGGGGATCTGGCTACACCTTC.

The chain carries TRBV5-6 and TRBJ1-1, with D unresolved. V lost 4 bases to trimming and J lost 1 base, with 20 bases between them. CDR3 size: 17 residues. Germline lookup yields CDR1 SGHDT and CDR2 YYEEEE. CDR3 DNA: TGTGCCAGCAGCCATCTAGTATTGACGGAGAGGAACACTGAAGCTTTCTTT. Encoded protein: CASSHLVLTERNTEAFF.

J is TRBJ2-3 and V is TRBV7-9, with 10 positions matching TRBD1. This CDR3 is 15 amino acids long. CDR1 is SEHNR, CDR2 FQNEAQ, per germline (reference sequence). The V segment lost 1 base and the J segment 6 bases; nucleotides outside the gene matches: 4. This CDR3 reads CASSLGQGAMDTQYF. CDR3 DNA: TGTGCCAGCAGCTTAGGACAGGGGGCGATGGATACGCAGTATTTT.

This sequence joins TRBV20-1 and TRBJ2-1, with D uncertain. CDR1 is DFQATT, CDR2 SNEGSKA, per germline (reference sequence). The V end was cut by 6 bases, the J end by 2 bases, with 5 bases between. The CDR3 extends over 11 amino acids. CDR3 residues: CSARAYNEQFF. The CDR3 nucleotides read TGCAGTGCCCGGGCCTACAATGAGCAGTTCTTC.

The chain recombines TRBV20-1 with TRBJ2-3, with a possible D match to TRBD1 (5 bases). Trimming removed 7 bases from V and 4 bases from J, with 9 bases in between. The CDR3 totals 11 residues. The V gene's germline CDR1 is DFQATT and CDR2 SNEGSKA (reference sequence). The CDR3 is CSGRDADTQYF. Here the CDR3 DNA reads TGCAGTGGCAGGGATGCAGATACGCAGTATTTT.

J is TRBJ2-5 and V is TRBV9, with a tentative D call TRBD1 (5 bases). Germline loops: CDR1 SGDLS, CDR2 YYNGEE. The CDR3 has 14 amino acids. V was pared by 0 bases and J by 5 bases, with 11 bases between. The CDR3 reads CASSVAQGWETQYF. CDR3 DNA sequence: TGTGCCAGCAGCGTAGCTCAGGGCTGGGAGACCCAGTACTTC.